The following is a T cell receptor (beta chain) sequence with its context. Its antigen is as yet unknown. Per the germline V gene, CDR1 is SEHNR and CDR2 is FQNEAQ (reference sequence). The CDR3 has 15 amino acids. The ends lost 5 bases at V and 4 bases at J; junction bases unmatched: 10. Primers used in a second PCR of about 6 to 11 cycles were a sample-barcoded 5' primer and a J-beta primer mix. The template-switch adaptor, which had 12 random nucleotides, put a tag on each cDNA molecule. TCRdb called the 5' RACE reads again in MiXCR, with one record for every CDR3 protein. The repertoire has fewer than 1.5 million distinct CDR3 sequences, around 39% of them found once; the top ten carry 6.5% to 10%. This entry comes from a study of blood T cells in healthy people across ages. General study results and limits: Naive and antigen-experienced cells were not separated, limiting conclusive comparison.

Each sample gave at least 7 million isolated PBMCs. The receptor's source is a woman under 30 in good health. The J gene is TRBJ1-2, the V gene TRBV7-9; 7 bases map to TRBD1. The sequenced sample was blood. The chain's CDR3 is CASSLSGTVLYGYTF. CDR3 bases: TGTGCCAGCAGCCTTTCCGGGACAGTACTCTATGGCTACACCTTC.